A selection of T cell receptor beta chains follows, all from one sample in a study of TIL therapy for anti-PD-1-resistant metastatic lung cancer. Some clones are missing from TCRdb's copy, which holds only in-frame ones; the method was immunoSEQ multiplex PCR. The sample shows 55,000 to 60,000 clones, about 70% of them seen only once. Sequenced here: blood, sampled at baseline. These receptors originate from a person aged 25 to 85 with non-small cell lung cancer. CDR3s include the opening cysteine and the closing phenylalanine or tryptophan. The D gene is left open where the match is weak. Size is stated for part of the rows, as once, few or many counts, or as a class when the clone is expanded.

-	TRBV6-5	TRBJ1-4	-	TGTGCCAGCAGTTCTCGAGGATCAGAAGAAAAACTGTTTTTT	CASSSRGSEEKLFF
-	TRBV7-2	TRBJ1-2	-	TGTGCCAGCAGTTCAGGTCGCGGCTACACCTTC	CASSSGRGYTF
-	TRBV28	TRBJ1-2	TRBD1	TGTGCCAGCAGCCCCGCCGGGACAGGGGTCGGCTACACCTTC	CASSPAGTGVGYTF
-	TRBV28	TRBJ1-2	TRBD1	TGTGCCAGCTTCAAAGGACAGGTCCCGGGCTACACCTTC	CASFKGQVPGYTF
-	TRBV20-1	TRBJ1-2	-	TGCAGTGTTCGCGACAACTATGGCTACACCTTC	CSVRDNYGYTF
-	TRBV11-3	TRBJ2-5	TRBD2	TGTGCCAGCAAATCCGTGCTAGCGGGGTCTGGAGAGACCCAGTACTTC	CASKSVLAGSGETQYF
-	TRBV7-6	TRBJ2-7	TRBD2	TGTGCCAGCAGCTTATTAGCGGGGGGTACCTACGAGCAGTACTTC	CASSLLAGGTYEQYF
few	TRBV28	TRBJ2-7	TRBD1	TGTGCCAGCAGTGGCAGGGGGTGGGAGCAGTACTTC	CASSGRGWEQYF
-	TRBV27	TRBJ1-3	-	TGTGCCAGCAGCCTAAGTGGACTGACTGGAAACACCATATATTTT	CASSLSGLTGNTIYF
-	TRBV30	TRBJ2-3	-	TGTGCCTGGAGACTATCTAGCACAGATACGCAGTATTTT	CAWRLSSTDTQYF
-	TRBV28	TRBJ1-5	-	TGTGCCAGCAGTCCGGGGGATAGCAATCAGCCCCAGCATTTT	CASSPGDSNQPQHF
-	TRBV2	TRBJ2-7	-	TGTGCCAGCAGTCCCCCCCTTGCCCCATACGAGCAGTACTTC	CASSPPLAPYEQYF
-	TRBV5-1	TRBJ1-2	-	TGCGCCAGCAGCTTGGAGCCTGAAAACTATGGCTACACCTTC	CASSLEPENYGYTF
-	TRBV5-1	TRBJ2-5	TRBD1	TGCGCCAGCGCAACAGGGGGCCAAGAGACCCAGTACTTC	CASATGGQETQYF
-	TRBV29-1	TRBJ2-5	-	TGCAGCGTATCAGGGTCCACCGCTGAAGAGACCCAGTACTTC	CSVSGSTAEETQYF
few	TRBV4-3	TRBJ2-2	-	TGCGCCAGCAGCCAAGAATGGGGTTACACCGGGGAGCTGTTTTTT	CASSQEWGYTGELFF
-	TRBV7-2	TRBJ2-6	-	TGTGCCAGCAGCTTATTCTTCTCTGGGGCCAACGTCCTGACTTTC	CASSLFFSGANVLTF
-	TRBV5-3	TRBJ2-7	TRBD2	TGTGCCAGAGGGGGAGGGTTTGACGAGCAGTACTTC	CARGGGFDEQYF
once	TRBV27	TRBJ1-4	TRBD1	TGTGCCAGCACGCGAGGGGGCCAGGTTTTAGGTGAAAAACTGTTTTTT	CASTRGGQVLGEKLFF
-	TRBV4-2	TRBJ1-1	-	TGTGCCAGCAGCCAATATCTCGAAGGTGGAGATGCGGAAGCTTTCTTT	CASSQYLEGGDAEAFF
-	TRBV7-2	TRBJ2-2	-	TGTGCCAGCAGCTTTATGATCGGAGAAACCGGGGAGCTGTTTTTT	CASSFMIGETGELFF
-	TRBV19	TRBJ1-5	-	TGTGCCAGTAGTATTCCCATCGGAATCAATCAGCCCCAGCATTTT	CASSIPIGINQPQHF
-	TRBV7-2	TRBJ1-5	-	TGTGCCAGCAGCTTAGTGGGGGGAGAGGGTCAGCCCCAGCATTTT	CASSLVGGEGQPQHF
-	TRBV29-1	TRBJ2-3	-	TGCAGCGTTGTTCCGGCGGCAGATACGCAGTATTTT	CSVVPAADTQYF
once	TRBV18	TRBJ2-1	-	TGTGCCAGCTCACCACCCCTGGGAAGCTTCGGGTTCAATGAGCAGTTCTTC	CASSPPLGSFGFNEQFF
-	TRBV11-2	TRBJ2-7	-	TGTGCCAGCAGCCTTATGGCGGGGACAGCGACCTACGAGCAGTACTTC	CASSLMAGTATYEQYF
-	TRBV7-9	TRBJ2-2	-	TGTGCCAGCAGCTTCTCTGTAGCCACCAGGGGGGCCGGGGAGCTGTTTTTT	CASSFSVATRGAGELFF
few	TRBV6-5	TRBJ2-7	-	TGTGCCAGCAGCCCAGGGGTTTCAAAACACTACGAGCAGTACTTC	CASSPGVSKHYEQYF
once	TRBV4-1	TRBJ1-2	-	TGCGCCAGCAGCCAAGGATTTACAGGTCATAGCTATGGCTACACCTTC	CASSQGFTGHSYGYTF
-	TRBV5-5	TRBJ1-2	-	TGTGCCAGCAGGGCTAATGAGGGGCTTCCCTATGGCTACACCTTC	CASRANEGLPYGYTF
-	TRBV28	TRBJ1-1	TRBD1	TGTGCCAGCAGCCGAATAGTGGGACAGCCAAATCTTGAAGCTTTCTTT	CASSRIVGQPNLEAFF
-	TRBV19	TRBJ1-5	-	TGTGCCACCAAAGGACCCTATCAGCCCCAGCATTTT	CATKGPYQPQHF
few	TRBV7-3	TRBJ2-3	-	TGTGCCAGCTCACGGACAAGCACAGATACGCAGTATTTT	CASSRTSTDTQYF
-	TRBV30	TRBJ2-7	TRBD2	TGTGCCTGGAGTGTAGCACTAGCGGAGGTCGAGCAGTACTTC	CAWSVALAEVEQYF
-	TRBV7-2	TRBJ1-2	-	TGTGCCAGCAGCCTCGGGATGGGGAACTATGGCTACACCTTC	CASSLGMGNYGYTF
-	TRBV19	TRBJ1-2	-	TGTGCCAGTAGTATTGACGCCGTTGGGTATGGCTACACCTTC	CASSIDAVGYGYTF
few	TRBV5-1	TRBJ2-7	TRBD2	TGCGCCAGCAGCGTGGCTAGCGGGATGAGGGAGCAGTACTTC	CASSVASGMREQYF
-	TRBV18	TRBJ2-7	-	TGTGCCAGCTCCGCAGCCTACGAGCAGTACTTC	CASSAAYEQYF
-	TRBV6-6	TRBJ1-2	-	TGTGCCAGCAGTTACCATGGCAGACCTAACTATGGCTACACCTTC	CASSYHGRPNYGYTF
-	TRBV11-3	TRBJ2-2	-	TGTGCCAGCAGTACCCCCCCCAGGACAGCCAACACCGGGGAGCTGTTTTTT	CASSTPPRTANTGELFF
-	TRBV30	TRBJ1-5	-	TGTGCCTGGAAAGGACAGCTCAATCAGCCCCAGCATTTT	CAWKGQLNQPQHF
once	TRBV13	TRBJ2-7	TRBD2	TGTGCCAGCAGCCCTCGGACTAGCGGGAGTTACGAGCAGTACTTC	CASSPRTSGSYEQYF
once	TRBV5-1	TRBJ2-1	TRBD2	TGCGCCAGCAGCGGAAGCGGGAATAACAATGAGCAGTTCTTC	CASSGSGNNNEQFF
-	TRBV7-2	TRBJ1-1	-	TGTGCCAGCAGCTTCCGGGCGAACACTGAAGCTTTCTTT	CASSFRANTEAFF
-	TRBV4-3	TRBJ1-6	-	TGCGCCAGCAGCCAAGGAATGGGTACCTATAATTCACCCCTCCACTTT	CASSQGMGTYNSPLHF
-	TRBV29-1	TRBJ1-2	TRBD1	TGCAGCGCTGGAAGACAGGGTCCCCCAACAAACTATGGCTACACCTTC	CSAGRQGPPTNYGYTF
few	TRBV27	TRBJ2-3	-	TGTGCCAGCAGTTTCTGGAATTCCGGGACAGATACGCAGTATTTT	CASSFWNSGTDTQYF
-	TRBV7-2	TRBJ2-7	-	TGTGCCAGCAGCATCCGACAGAAGGGCTCCTACGAGCAGTACTTC	CASSIRQKGSYEQYF
-	TRBV27	TRBJ1-1	-	TGTGCCAGCAGTTTAGGCGGCGGGGGCACTGAAGCTTTCTTT	CASSLGGGGTEAFF
-	TRBV4-2	TRBJ2-7	-	TGTGCCAGCAGCCAAGAAGGACTGGAGCAGTACTTC	CASSQEGLEQYF
-	TRBV4-1	TRBJ1-4	-	TGCGCCAGCAGCCAAGGGTACGGGACAACTAATGAAAAACTGTTTTTT	CASSQGYGTTNEKLFF
few	TRBV5-5	TRBJ1-3	-	TGTGCCAGCAGCTTGGATCCCGGGGCAAGCTCTGGAAACACCATATATTTT	CASSLDPGASSGNTIYF
once	TRBV9	TRBJ2-5	-	TGTGCCAGCAGCACTGGGACGGGAAGAGGCAGGGAGACCCAGTACTTC	CASSTGTGRGRETQYF
-	TRBV7-2	TRBJ2-3	-	TGTGCCAGCAGCTTAGCTTGGGGAACTAGTGCAGATACGCAGTATTTT	CASSLAWGTSADTQYF
-	TRBV5-4	TRBJ1-6	TRBD1	TGTGCCAGCAGCACCGGGACAGGGGCGAGCTCCTATAATTCACCCCTCCACTTT	CASSTGTGASSYNSPLHF
-	TRBV19	TRBJ1-2	-	TGTGCCAGTAGTGGTTTCAATGCGGGCGGGAGCTATGGCTACACCTTC	CASSGFNAGGSYGYTF
once	TRBV10-3	TRBJ1-1	TRBD1	TGTGCCATATCCGGGACAGTTGTGACTGAAGCTTTCTTT	CAISGTVVTEAFF
-	TRBV7-6	TRBJ2-1	-	TGTGCCACATCCCCCCCGGGTCGAAAACGCAATGAGCAGTTCTTC	CATSPPGRKRNEQFF
-	TRBV6-5	TRBJ1-3	-	TGTGCCAGCAGTTACCAGGCGAGCTCTGGAAACACCATATATTTT	CASSYQASSGNTIYF
medium-sized	TRBV7-2	TRBJ2-7	-	TGTGCCAGCAACCGAGACCAAGGAACCTACGAGCAGTACTTC	CASNRDQGTYEQYF